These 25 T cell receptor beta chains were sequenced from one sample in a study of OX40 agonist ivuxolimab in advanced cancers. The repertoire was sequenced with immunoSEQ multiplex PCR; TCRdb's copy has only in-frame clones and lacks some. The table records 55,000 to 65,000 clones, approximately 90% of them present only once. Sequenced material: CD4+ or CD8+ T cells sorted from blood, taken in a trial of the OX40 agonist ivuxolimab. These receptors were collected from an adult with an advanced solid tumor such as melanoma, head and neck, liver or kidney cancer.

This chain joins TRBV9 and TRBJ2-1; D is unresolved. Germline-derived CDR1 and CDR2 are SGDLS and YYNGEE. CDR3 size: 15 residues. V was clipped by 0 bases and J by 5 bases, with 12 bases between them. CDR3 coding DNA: TGTGCCAGCAGCGTAGGTGGTGCCCCCCACAATGAGCAGTTCTTC. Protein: CASSVGGAPHNEQFF.

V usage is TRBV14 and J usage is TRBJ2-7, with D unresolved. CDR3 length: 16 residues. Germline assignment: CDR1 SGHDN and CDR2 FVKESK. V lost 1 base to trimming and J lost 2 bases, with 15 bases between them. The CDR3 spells CASSQAGPPKAYEQYF. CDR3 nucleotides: TGTGCCAGCAGCCAAGCGGGCCCTCCTAAGGCCTACGAGCAGTACTTC.

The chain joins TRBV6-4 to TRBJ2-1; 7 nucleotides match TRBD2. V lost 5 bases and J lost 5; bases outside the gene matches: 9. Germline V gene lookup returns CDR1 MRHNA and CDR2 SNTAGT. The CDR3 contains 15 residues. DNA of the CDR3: TGTGCCAGCAGTCGCTATTCTAGCGGAGACAATGAGCAGTTCTTC. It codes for CASSRYSSGDNEQFF.

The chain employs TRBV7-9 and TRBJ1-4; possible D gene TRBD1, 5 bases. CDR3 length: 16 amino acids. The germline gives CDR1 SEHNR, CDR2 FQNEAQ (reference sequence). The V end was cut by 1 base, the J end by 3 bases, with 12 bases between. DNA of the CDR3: TGTGCCAGCAGCTTAGACAGGTTAACGTCTAATGAAAAACTGTTTTTT. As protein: CASSLDRLTSNEKLFF. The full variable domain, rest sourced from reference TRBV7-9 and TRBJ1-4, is DTGVSQNPRHKITKRGQNVTFRCDPISEHNRLYWYRQTLGQGPEFLTYFQNEAQLEKSRLLSDRFSAERPKGSFSTLEIQRTEQGDSAMYLCASSLDRLTSNEKLFFGSGTQLSVL.

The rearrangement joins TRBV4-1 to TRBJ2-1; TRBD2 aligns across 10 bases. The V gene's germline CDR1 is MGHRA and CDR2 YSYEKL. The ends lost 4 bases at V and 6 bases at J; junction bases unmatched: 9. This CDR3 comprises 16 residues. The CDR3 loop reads CASSRGPGLAINEQFF. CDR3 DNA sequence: TGCGCCAGCAGCCGGGGCCCGGGACTAGCGATCAATGAGCAGTTCTTC.

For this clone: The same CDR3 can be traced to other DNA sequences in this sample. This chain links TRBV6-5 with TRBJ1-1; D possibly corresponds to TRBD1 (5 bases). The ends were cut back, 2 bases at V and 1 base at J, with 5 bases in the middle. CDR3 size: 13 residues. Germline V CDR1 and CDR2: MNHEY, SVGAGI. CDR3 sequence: CASSYGGNTEAFF. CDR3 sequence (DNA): TGTGCCAGCAGTTACGGGGGGAACACTGAAGCTTTCTTT.

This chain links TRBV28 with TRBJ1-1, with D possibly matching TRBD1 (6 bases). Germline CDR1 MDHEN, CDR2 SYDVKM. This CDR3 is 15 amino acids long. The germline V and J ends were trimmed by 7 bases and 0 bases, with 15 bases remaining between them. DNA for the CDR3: TGTGCCAGCACCCTATGGACAGCCATGAACACTGAAGCTTTCTTT. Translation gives CASTLWTAMNTEAFF.

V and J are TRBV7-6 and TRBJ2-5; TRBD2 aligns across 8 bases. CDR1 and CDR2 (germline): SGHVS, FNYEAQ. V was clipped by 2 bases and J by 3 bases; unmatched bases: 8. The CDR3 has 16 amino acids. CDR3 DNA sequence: TGTGCCAGCAGCTTATTGGAAGGACTAGCTAAAGAGACCCAGTACTTC. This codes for CASSLLEGLAKETQYF.

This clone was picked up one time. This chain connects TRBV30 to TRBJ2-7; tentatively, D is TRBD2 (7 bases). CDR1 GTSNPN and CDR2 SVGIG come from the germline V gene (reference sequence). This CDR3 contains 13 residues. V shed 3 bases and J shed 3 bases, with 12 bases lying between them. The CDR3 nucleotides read TGTGCCTGGAGGCAAGGGGGGGTCTACGAGCAGTACTTC. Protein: CAWRQGGVYEQYF.

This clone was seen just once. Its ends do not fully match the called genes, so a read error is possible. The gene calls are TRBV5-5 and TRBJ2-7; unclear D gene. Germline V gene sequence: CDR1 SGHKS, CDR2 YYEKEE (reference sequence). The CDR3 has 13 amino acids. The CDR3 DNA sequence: TGCGCCAGCAGCCAATCCGGTCAGGCCGAGCAGTACTTC. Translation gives CASSQSGQAEQYF.

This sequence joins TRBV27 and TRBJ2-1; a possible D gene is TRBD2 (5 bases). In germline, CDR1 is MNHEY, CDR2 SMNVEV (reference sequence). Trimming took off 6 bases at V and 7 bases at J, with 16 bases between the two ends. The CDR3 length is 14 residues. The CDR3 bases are TGTGCCAGCAGCAAGAGGGCCGGGTTAAATGAGCAGTTCTTC. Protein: CASSKRAGLNEQFF.

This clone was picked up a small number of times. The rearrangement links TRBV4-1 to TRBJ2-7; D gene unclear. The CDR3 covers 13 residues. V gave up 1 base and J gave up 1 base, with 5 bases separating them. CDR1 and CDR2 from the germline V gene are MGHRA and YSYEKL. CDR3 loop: CASSQAYSYEQYF. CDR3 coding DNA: TGCGCCAGCAGCCAAGCTTATTCCTACGAGCAGTACTTC.

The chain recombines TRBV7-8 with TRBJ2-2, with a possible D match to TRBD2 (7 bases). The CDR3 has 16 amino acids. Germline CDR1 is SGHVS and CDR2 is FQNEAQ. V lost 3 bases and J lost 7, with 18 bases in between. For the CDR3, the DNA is TGTGCCAGCAGCTTTTTCTCTGGGGGGGCCCTCGGGGAGCTGTTTTTT. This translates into CASSFFSGGALGELFF.

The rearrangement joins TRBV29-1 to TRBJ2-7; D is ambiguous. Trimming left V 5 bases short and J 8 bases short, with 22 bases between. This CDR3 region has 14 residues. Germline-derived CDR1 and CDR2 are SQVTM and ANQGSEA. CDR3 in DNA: TGCAGCGTTTTCACCGAACGTCTTGGGGTTCAGCAGTACTTC. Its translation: CSVFTERLGVQQYF.

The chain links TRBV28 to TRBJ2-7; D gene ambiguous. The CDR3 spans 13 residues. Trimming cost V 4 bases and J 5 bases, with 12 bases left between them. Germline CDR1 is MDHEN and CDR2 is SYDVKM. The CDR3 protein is CASSSRTDHEQYF. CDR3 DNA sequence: TGTGCCAGCAGTTCCCGAACGGACCACGAGCAGTACTTC.

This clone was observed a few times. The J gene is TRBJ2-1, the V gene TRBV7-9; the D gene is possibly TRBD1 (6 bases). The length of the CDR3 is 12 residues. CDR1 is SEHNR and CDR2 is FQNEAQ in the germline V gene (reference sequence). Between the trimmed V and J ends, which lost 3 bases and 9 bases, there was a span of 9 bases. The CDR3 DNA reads TGTGCCAGCAGCTTTCAGGGGCCTGAGCAGTTCTTC. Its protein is CASSFQGPEQFF.

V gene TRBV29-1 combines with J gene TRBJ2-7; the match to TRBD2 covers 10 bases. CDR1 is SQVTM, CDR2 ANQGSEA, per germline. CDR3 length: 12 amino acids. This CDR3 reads CNRTSGDYEQYF. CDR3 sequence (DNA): TGCAACAGAACTAGCGGGGACTACGAGCAGTACTTC.

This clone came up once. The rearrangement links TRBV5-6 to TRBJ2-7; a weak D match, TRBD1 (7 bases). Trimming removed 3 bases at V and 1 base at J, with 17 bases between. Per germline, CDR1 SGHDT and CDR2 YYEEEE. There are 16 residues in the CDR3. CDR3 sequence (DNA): TGTGCCAGCAGCTCAACGCGGGACAGCCGATCCTACGAGCAGTACTTC. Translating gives CASSSTRDSRSYEQYF.

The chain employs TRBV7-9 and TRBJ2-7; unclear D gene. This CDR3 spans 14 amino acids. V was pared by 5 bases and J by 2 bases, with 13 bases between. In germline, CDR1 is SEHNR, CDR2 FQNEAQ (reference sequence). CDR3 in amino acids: CASSPRGAPYEQYF. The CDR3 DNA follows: TGTGCCAGCAGCCCCCGAGGCGCGCCCTACGAGCAGTACTTC.

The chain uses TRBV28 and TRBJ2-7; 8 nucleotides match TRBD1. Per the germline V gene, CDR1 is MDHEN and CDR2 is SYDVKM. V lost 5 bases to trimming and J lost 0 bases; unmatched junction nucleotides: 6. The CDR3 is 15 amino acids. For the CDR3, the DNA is TGTGCCAGCAGTCCATGGACAGGGAACTCCTACGAGCAGTACTTC. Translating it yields CASSPWTGNSYEQYF.

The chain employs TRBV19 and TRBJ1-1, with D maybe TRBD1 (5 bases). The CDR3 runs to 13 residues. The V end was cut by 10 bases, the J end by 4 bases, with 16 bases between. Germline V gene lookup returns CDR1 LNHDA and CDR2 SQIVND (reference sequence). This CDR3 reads CAIRDPWGTEAFF. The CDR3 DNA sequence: TGTGCCATCCGGGACCCGTGGGGCACTGAAGCTTTCTTT.

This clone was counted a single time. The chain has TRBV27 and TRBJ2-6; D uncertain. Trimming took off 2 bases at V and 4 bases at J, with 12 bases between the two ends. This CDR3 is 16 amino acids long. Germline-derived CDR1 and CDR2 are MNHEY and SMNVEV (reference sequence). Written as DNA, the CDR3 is TGTGCCAGCAGTTTAGGAAACCCGCCCGGGGCCAACGTCCTGACTTTC. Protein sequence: CASSLGNPPGANVLTF.

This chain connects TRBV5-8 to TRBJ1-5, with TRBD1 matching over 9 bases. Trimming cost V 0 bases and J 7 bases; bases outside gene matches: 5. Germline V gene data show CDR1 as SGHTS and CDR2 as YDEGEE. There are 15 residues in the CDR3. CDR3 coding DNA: TGTGCCAGCAGCTTGGGTGGACAGGGGTACCAGCCCCAGCATTTT. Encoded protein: CASSLGGQGYQPQHF.

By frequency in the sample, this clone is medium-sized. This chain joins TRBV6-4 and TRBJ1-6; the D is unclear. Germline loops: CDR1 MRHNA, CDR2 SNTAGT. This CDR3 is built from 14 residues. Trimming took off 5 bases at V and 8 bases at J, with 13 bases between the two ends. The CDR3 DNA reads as TGTGCCAGCAGTCCCGAGACGGGCTATTCACCCCTCCACTTT. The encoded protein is CASSPETGYSPLHF.

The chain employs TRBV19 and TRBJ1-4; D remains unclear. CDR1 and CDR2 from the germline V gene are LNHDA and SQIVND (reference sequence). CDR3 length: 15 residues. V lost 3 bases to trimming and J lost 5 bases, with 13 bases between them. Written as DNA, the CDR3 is TGTGCCAGTAGTATTGCGCGAGTTTTAAATGAAAAACTGTTTTTT. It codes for CASSIARVLNEKLFF.